A selection of T cell receptor beta chains follows, all from one sample in a study of cytomegalovirus exposure and HLA in healthy donors. Clones were sequenced by immunoSEQ multiplex PCR, and TCRdb holds only the in-frame ones, with some missing. The sample lists roughly 140,000 clones; 60% to 80% were seen once. Sequenced: PBMCs. These receptors originate from a woman aged 25 to 39 in good health and CMV-seronegative. Both conserved end residues are part of each CDR3. Each record gives: J gene, clone size, D gene, V gene, CDR3 DNA, CDR3 protein. The D gene is left open where the match is weak. For some rows the clone size is stated as once, few or many, or as a class when expanded; others skip it.

J: TRBJ1-1; size: .; D: TRBD1; V: TRBV5-1; DNA: TGCGCCAGCAGTGCACAGGGGGCCTCGAACACTGAAGCTTTCTTT; CDR3: CASSAQGASNTEAFF
J: TRBJ2-4; size: .; D: TRBD1; V: TRBV29-1; DNA: TGCAGCGTCACAGGGGATAGGAACATTCAGTACTTC; CDR3: CSVTGDRNIQYF
J: TRBJ2-1; size: .; D: TRBD1; V: TRBV27; DNA: TGTGCCAGCAGTTACAGGGGTCGTCCAGGTGCGCAGTTCTTC; CDR3: CASSYRGRPGAQFF
J: TRBJ2-7; size: .; D: .; V: TRBV4-1; DNA: TGCGCCAGCAGCCAAGTGGACGGGACCTACGAGCAGTACTTC; CDR3: CASSQVDGTYEQYF
J: TRBJ1-4; size: few; D: .; V: TRBV19; DNA: TGTGCCAGTAGCCGGGGAGCCGGAAATGAAAAACTGTTTTTT; CDR3: CASSRGAGNEKLFF
J: TRBJ1-2; size: .; D: .; V: TRBV27; DNA: TGTGCCAGCAGTCCCCGTGGGGGGATAGGGAACTATGGCTACACCTTC; CDR3: CASSPRGGIGNYGYTF
J: TRBJ2-4; size: .; D: .; V: TRBV27; DNA: TGTGCCAGCAGTTTAGGTTGGGGGCCTCCAGCCAAAAACATTCAGTACTTC; CDR3: CASSLGWGPPAKNIQYF
J: TRBJ2-3; size: .; D: .; V: TRBV7-2; DNA: TGTGCCAGCAGCTTAGAGCCCCTCGGCACAGATACGCAGTATTTT; CDR3: CASSLEPLGTDTQYF
J: TRBJ1-5; size: .; D: TRBD1; V: TRBV6-5; DNA: TGTGCCAGCAGTTACTCCCGGACAGGGTTGGCGCCCCAGCATTTT; CDR3: CASSYSRTGLAPQHF
J: TRBJ2-6; size: .; D: TRBD1; V: TRBV5-1; DNA: TGCGCCAGCAGCCGGACAGGGGGGAGCTCTGGGGCCAACGTCCTGACTTTC; CDR3: CASSRTGGSSGANVLTF
J: TRBJ2-1; size: .; D: TRBD2; V: TRBV4-1; DNA: TGCGCCAGCAGCCAAGGGGTAGCGGGGTCCTACAATGAGCAGTTCTTC; CDR3: CASSQGVAGSYNEQFF
J: TRBJ1-3; size: once; D: .; V: TRBV5-6; DNA: TGTGCCAGCAGCTTGCTGGCGGTGCGCTCTGGAAACACCATATATTTT; CDR3: CASSLLAVRSGNTIYF
J: TRBJ2-2; size: .; D: .; V: TRBV5-1; DNA: TGCGCCAGCAGCCCCCCCCTCGTCGGCAGGGGCACCGGGGAGCTGTTTTTT; CDR3: CASSPPLVGRGTGELFF
J: TRBJ2-3; size: few; D: .; V: TRBV12-5; DNA: TGTGCTAGTGGTTCATCCGTGGCCGAAGATACGCAGTATTTT; CDR3: CASGSSVAEDTQYF
J: TRBJ2-1; size: .; D: .; V: TRBV9; DNA: TGTGCCAGCAGTTTAGGTCCGGGCGGACTATACAATGAGCAGTTCTTC; CDR3: CASSLGPGGLYNEQFF
J: TRBJ2-1; size: .; D: TRBD1; V: TRBV7-9; DNA: TGTGCCAGCAGCTTCCCGGGACAGGGCTTGGTTACACGGAATGAGCAGTTCTTC; CDR3: CASSFPGQGLVTRNEQFF
J: TRBJ1-4; size: .; D: TRBD1; V: TRBV5-5; DNA: TGTGCCAGCAGCTCGGTCTGGGGGACAGGGGGTGAAAAACTGTTTTTT; CDR3: CASSSVWGTGGEKLFF
J: TRBJ1-2; size: few; D: .; V: TRBV28; DNA: TGTGCCAGCAGTTTACCAGGAACTGGCTACACCTTC; CDR3: CASSLPGTGYTF
J: TRBJ2-3; size: .; D: .; V: TRBV7-7; DNA: TGTGCCAGCAGCCCGGGGACACTAGATACGCAGTATTTT; CDR3: CASSPGTLDTQYF
J: TRBJ2-3; size: .; D: .; V: TRBV29-1; DNA: TGCAGCGGAACCCCGGGAGCAGATACGCAGTATTTT; CDR3: CSGTPGADTQYF
J: TRBJ2-3; size: .; D: TRBD2; V: TRBV19; DNA: TGTGCCAGTAGTACTAGCGGGGGTACAGATACGCAGTATTTT; CDR3: CASSTSGGTDTQYF
J: TRBJ1-4; size: .; D: .; V: TRBV4-1; DNA: TGCGCCAGCAGCCAAGATCCCAGGGGCTCGGGCTTCGGAGAAAAACTGTTTTTT; CDR3: CASSQDPRGSGFGEKLFF
J: TRBJ2-7; size: .; D: TRBD1; V: TRBV7-3; DNA: TGTGCCAGCAGCTCCTCCGGGACAGGGCTCTACGAGCAGTACTTC; CDR3: CASSSSGTGLYEQYF
J: TRBJ2-7; size: .; D: .; V: TRBV11-3; DNA: TGTGCCAGCAGCTGGGGACATCCTGGCTACGAGCAGTACTTC; CDR3: CASSWGHPGYEQYF
J: TRBJ2-1; size: .; D: TRBD2; V: TRBV5-1; DNA: TGCGCCAGCAGCCCCCGCCGCGGGGGAAACGCCTACAATGAGCAGTTCTTC; CDR3: CASSPRRGGNAYNEQFF
J: TRBJ1-1; size: few; D: .; V: TRBV5-1; DNA: TGCGCCAGCAGCTTGGTTAGACATGGGAACACTGAAGCTTTCTTT; CDR3: CASSLVRHGNTEAFF
J: TRBJ2-6; size: few; D: .; V: TRBV7-5; DNA: TGTGTCAGAAGCTTCCAGGGAAAGGAAGCTGGGGCCAACGTCCTGACTTTC; CDR3: CVRSFQGKEAGANVLTF
J: TRBJ1-1; size: few; D: TRBD1; V: TRBV5-1; DNA: TGCGCCAGCAGCTCGGACAGGGGTAAGAACACTGAAGCTTTCTTT; CDR3: CASSSDRGKNTEAFF
J: TRBJ2-2; size: .; D: TRBD2; V: TRBV2; DNA: TGTGCCAGCAGTACGGGGGGGGCCGGGGAGCTGTTTTTT; CDR3: CASSTGGAGELFF
J: TRBJ2-7; size: .; D: .; V: TRBV9; DNA: TGTGCCAGCAGCAGCCCTGGGGGGTGGCTGTACTTC; CDR3: CASSSPGGWLYF
J: TRBJ2-3; size: .; D: TRBD2; V: TRBV30; DNA: TGTGCCTGGGGACTAGCGGGGGGCAGCACAGATACGCAGTATTTT; CDR3: CAWGLAGGSTDTQYF
J: TRBJ2-7; size: .; D: .; V: TRBV6-1; DNA: TGTGCCAGCAGTGCGGAGGCAGCCTACGAGCAGTACTTC; CDR3: CASSAEAAYEQYF
J: TRBJ1-2; size: .; D: .; V: TRBV5-1; DNA: TGCGCCAGCAGCTCACAGGGTAGCTATGGCTACACCTTC; CDR3: CASSSQGSYGYTF
J: TRBJ1-1; size: .; D: .; V: TRBV6-5; DNA: TGTGCCAGCAGCCCCGGGAACACTGAAGCTTTCTTT; CDR3: CASSPGNTEAFF
J: TRBJ1-1; size: .; D: TRBD1; V: TRBV2; DNA: TGTGCCAGCAGTCCCTACACGGGGACAGAAGCTGAAGCTTTCTTT; CDR3: CASSPYTGTEAEAFF
J: TRBJ2-1; size: .; D: TRBD2; V: TRBV2; DNA: TGTGCCAGCAGTGACCTAGCGGGGGGGCGTTACAATGAGCAGTTCTTC; CDR3: CASSDLAGGRYNEQFF
J: TRBJ1-1; size: .; D: .; V: TRBV5-5; DNA: TGTGCCAGCAGCTTGGAAACAGGGATTAACACTGAAGCTTTCTTT; CDR3: CASSLETGINTEAFF
J: TRBJ1-1; size: .; D: .; V: TRBV11-2; DNA: TGTGCCAGCAGTTTTAGGGGTACCACTGAAGCTTTCTTT; CDR3: CASSFRGTTEAFF
J: TRBJ1-3; size: .; D: TRBD1; V: TRBV9; DNA: TGTGCCAGCAGCGTGGGACAGTCCTCTGGAAACACCATATATTTT; CDR3: CASSVGQSSGNTIYF
J: TRBJ2-2; size: .; D: .; V: TRBV5-5; DNA: TGTGCCAGCAGCTTGGTAGCCACCGGGGAGCTGTTTTTT; CDR3: CASSLVATGELFF
J: TRBJ1-1; size: .; D: TRBD1; V: TRBV7-6; DNA: TGTGCCAGCAGCTTAGCGGAGGGGGCTAGGACTGAAGCTTTCTTT; CDR3: CASSLAEGARTEAFF
J: TRBJ2-7; size: .; D: .; V: TRBV5-1; DNA: TGCGCCAGCAGCCCTTTCCGGGACTACGAGCAGTACTTC; CDR3: CASSPFRDYEQYF
J: TRBJ2-1; size: .; D: .; V: TRBV11-2; DNA: TGTGCCAGCAGCCTCCTCCGGGGTAGCTCCTACAATGAGCAGTTCTTC; CDR3: CASSLLRGSSYNEQFF
J: TRBJ1-1; size: .; D: .; V: TRBV18; DNA: TGTGCCAGCTCACCCCGGGACACTGAAGCTTTCTTT; CDR3: CASSPRDTEAFF
J: TRBJ1-2; size: .; D: .; V: TRBV2; DNA: TGTGCCAGCAGTGAAGACGCAGGGGCGGGCTATGGCTACACCTTC; CDR3: CASSEDAGAGYGYTF
J: TRBJ1-4; size: once; D: .; V: TRBV4-2; DNA: TGTGCCAGCAGCCAAGAAGCAGGGGTATTTGAAAAACTGTTTTTT; CDR3: CASSQEAGVFEKLFF
J: TRBJ1-3; size: .; D: .; V: TRBV5-4; DNA: TGTGCCAGCAGCTTTACGGTGGTGGGGAGAGGAAACACCATATATTTT; CDR3: CASSFTVVGRGNTIYF
J: TRBJ1-5; size: .; D: .; V: TRBV5-6; DNA: TGTGCCAGCAGCCGCCGGACACCTAGCAATCAGCCCCAGCATTTT; CDR3: CASSRRTPSNQPQHF